The clone carrying this T cell receptor beta chain was detected ten times or more. The antigen is unknown. The data stem from a study of T cell repertoires in cytomegalovirus infection. The study's findings and limits: Pooled public TCR beta family frequency picked out CMV carriers with the relevant HLA. What dominated the ex vivo response were HLA-C-restricted CMV-specific TCR beta clonotypes.

TCRdb reprocessed the reads via MiXCR and lists one record per CDR3 protein. Of tens of thousands of distinct CDR3 sequences listed, 20% are singletons. Germline CDR1 reads MNHEY; CDR2 reads SMNVEV (reference sequence). The V and J ends lost 5 bases and 2 bases, in that order; junction bases with no gene match: 9. The CDR3 is 15 amino acids. The receptor comes from a human donor in good health (CMV status not recorded). Some clones in this sample may be carry-over from other donors' samples. What was sequenced was PBMCs, sequenced either directly or after in vitro stimulation (not recorded which). This chain uses TRBV27 with TRBJ2-7; 7 bases map to TRBD2. The CDR3 region is CASSPIGRVTYEQYF. CDR3 coding DNA: TGTGCCAGCAGTCCCATTGGGAGGGTAACCTACGAGCAGTACTTC.